Described below is a single T cell receptor (beta chain) sequence and its context. Trimming left V 0 bases short and J 3 bases short, with 14 bases between. CDR1 and CDR2 from the germline V gene are MGHRA and YSYEKL. This CDR3 is built from 16 residues. This record belongs to a study of blood T cell repertoires in COVID-19. Across the whole study: Sources were T cells, B-cell-depleted T cells, or PBMCs; the material itself was cDNA or gDNA.

Only in-frame clones appear in the TCRdb table, and some are missing; sequencing was by immunoSEQ multiplex PCR. Of around 100,000 clones in the sample, around 83% were seen once. Sequenced: peripheral blood. This sequence originates from a man aged 35-49 years with acute or convalescent COVID-19. The V and J genes are TRBV4-1 and TRBJ1-1; perhaps TRBD1 as D (6 bases). CDR3 DNA: TGCGCCAGCAGCCAAGACCCACAGGGTGGTTACACTGAAGCTTTCTTT. Its translation is CASSQDPQGGYTEAFF.